This T cell receptor beta chain emerged from a study of persistence of HIV-infected CD4 T cells. Across the study: CD4+ T cells responding to CMV or HIV-1 Gag were isolated. The study, taken as a whole, reports: Within sorted populations, more oligoclonal TCRs accompanied more oligoclonal proviruses.

This clone was counted a few times. What it binds is unknown. Cells were stimulated with overlapping HIV-1 Gag 15-mer peptides. CD40L/CD69 double-negative CD45RO-high memory CD4+ T cells were collected. Trimming removed 0 bases at V and 4 bases at J, with 7 bases between. CDR1 MNHEY and CDR2 SVGEGT come from the germline V gene. The CDR3 has 14 residues. This was the immunoSEQ version 4 assay in survey mode. Repertoires were generated with immunoSEQ multiplex PCR, while TCRdb's copy carries only in-frame clones and drops some. This table has about 36,000 clones, 70% to 90% appearing once. The material was cultured CD4+ T cells from PBMCs, obtained from a patient who received antiretroviral therapy. The chain is built from TRBV6-2 or TRBV6-3 and TRBJ1-5; D is undetermined. This sequence was found in an adult with HIV. The donor label of this sample is uncertain. CDR3: CASSYSAGNQPQHF. CDR3 bases: TGTGCCAGCAGTTACTCCGCGGGAAATCAGCCCCAGCATTTT.